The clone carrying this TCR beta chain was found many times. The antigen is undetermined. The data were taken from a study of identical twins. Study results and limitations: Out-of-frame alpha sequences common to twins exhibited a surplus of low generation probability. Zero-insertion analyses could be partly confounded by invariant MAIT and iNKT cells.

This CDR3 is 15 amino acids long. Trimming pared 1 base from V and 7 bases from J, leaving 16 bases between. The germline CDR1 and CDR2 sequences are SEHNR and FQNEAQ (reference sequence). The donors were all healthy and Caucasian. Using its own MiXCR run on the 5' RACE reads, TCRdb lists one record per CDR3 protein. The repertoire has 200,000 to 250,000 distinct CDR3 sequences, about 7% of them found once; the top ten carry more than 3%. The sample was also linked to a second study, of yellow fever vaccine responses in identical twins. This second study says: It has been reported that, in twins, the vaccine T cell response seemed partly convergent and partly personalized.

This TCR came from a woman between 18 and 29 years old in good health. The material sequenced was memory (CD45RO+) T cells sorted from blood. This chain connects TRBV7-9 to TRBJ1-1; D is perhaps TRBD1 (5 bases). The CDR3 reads CASSLVDTAGGEAFF. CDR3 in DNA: TGTGCCAGCAGCTTAGTGGACACGGCGGGGGGTGAAGCTTTCTTT.